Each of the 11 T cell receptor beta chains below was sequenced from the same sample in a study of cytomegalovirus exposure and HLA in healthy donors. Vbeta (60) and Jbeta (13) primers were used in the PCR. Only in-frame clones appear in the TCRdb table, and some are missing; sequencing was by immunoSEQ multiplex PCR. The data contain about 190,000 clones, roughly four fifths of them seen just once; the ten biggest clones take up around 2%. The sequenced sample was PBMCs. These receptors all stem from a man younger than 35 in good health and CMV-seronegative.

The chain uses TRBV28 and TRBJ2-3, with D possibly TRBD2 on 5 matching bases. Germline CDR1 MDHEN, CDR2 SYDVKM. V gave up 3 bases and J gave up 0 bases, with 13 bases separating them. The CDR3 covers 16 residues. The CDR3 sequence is CASSFDGGFSTDTQYF. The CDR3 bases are TGTGCCAGCAGTTTCGATGGCGGGTTTAGCACAGATACGCAGTATTTT. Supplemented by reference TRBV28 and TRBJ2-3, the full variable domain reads DVKVTQSSRYLVKRTGEKVFLECVQDMDHENMFWYRQDPGLGLRLIYFSYDVKMKEKGDIPEGYSVSREKKERFSLILESASTNQTSMYLCASSFDGGFSTDTQYFGPGTRLTVL.

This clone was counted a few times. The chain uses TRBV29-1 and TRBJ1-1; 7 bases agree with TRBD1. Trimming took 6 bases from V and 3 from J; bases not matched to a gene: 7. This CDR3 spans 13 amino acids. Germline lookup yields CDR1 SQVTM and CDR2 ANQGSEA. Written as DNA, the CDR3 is TGCAGCGTCGAGGGGGCGCGGGACACTGAAGCTTTCTTT. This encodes CSVEGARDTEAFF.

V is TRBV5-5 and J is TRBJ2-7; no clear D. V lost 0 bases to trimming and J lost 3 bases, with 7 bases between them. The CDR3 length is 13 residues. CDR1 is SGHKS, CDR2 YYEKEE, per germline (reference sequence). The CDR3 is CASSLEPGYEQYF. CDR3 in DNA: TGTGCCAGCAGCTTGGAACCGGGCTACGAGCAGTACTTC. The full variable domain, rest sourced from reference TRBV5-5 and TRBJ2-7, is DAGVTQSPTHLIKTRGQQVTLRCSPISGHKSVSWYQQVLGQGPQFIFQYYEKEERGRGNFPDRFSARQFPNYSSELNVNALLLGDSALYLCASSLEPGYEQYFGPGTRLTVT.

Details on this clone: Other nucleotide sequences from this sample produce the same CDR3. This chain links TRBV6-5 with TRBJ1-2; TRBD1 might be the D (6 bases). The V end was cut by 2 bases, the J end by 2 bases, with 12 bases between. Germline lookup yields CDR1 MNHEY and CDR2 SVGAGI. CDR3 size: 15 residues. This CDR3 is CASSYDTGTNYGYTF. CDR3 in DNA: TGTGCCAGCAGTTACGACACGGGGACAAACTATGGCTACACCTTC.

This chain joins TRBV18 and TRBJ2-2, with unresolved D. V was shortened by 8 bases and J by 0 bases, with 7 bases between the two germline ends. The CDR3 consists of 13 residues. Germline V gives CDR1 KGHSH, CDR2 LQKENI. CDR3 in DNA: TGTGCCAGCGCTAATACGAACACCGGGGAGCTGTTTTTT. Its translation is CASANTNTGELFF. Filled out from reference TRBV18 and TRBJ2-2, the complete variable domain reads NAGVMQNPRHLVRRRGQEARLRCSPMKGHSHVYWYRQLPEEGLKFMVYLQKENIIDESGMPKERFSAEFPKEGPSILRIQQVVRGDSAAYFCASANTNTGELFFGEGSRLTVL.

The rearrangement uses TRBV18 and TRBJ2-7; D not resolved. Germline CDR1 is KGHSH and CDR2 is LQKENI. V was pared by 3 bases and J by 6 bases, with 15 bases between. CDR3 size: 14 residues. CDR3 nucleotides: TGTGCCAGCTCACCTCAAAGCGAACCGGGCGAGCAGTACTTC. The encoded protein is CASSPQSEPGEQYF.

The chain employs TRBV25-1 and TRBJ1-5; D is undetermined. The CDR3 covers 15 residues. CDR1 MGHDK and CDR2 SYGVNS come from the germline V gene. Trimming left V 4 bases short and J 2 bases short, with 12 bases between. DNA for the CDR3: TGTGCCAGCAGTGGCGGGGAATGGCGCAATCAGCCCCAGCATTTT. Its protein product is CASSGGEWRNQPQHF.

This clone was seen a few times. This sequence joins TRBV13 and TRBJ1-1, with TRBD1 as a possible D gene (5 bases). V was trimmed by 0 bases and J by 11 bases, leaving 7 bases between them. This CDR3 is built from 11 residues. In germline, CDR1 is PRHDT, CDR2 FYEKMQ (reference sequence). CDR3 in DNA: TGTGCCAGCAGCTTAGGCTACAGGGCTTTCTTT. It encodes CASSLGYRAFF.

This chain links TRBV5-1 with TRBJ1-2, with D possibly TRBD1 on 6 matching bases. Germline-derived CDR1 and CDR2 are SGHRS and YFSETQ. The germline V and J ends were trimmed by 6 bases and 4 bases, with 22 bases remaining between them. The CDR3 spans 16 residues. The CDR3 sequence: CASTPLPGDAVYGYTF. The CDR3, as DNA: TGCGCCAGCACCCCGTTGCCAGGGGATGCGGTCTATGGCTACACCTTC.

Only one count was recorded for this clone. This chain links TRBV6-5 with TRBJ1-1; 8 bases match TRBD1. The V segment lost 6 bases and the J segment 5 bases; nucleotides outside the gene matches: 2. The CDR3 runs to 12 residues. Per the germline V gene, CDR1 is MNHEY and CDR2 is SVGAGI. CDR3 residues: CASRRDRTEAFF. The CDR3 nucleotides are TGTGCCAGCAGACGGGACAGGACTGAAGCTTTCTTT.

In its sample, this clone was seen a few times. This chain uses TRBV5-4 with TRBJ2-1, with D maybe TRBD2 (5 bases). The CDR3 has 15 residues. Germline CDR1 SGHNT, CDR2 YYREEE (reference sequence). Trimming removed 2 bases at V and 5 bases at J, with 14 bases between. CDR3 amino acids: CASSLDYFLNNEQFF. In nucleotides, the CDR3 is TGTGCCAGCAGCTTAGACTACTTCCTTAACAATGAGCAGTTCTTC.